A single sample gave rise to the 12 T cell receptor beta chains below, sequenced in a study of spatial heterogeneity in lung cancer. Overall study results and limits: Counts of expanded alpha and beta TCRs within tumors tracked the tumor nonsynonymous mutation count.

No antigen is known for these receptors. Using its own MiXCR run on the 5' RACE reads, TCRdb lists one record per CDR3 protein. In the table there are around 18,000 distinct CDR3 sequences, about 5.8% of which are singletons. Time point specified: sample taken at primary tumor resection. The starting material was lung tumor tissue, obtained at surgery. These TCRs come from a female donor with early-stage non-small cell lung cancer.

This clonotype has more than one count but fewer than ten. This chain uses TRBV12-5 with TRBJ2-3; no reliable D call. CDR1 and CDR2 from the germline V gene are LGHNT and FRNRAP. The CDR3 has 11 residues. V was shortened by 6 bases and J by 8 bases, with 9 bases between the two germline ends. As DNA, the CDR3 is TGTGCTAGTGGCGAACAAAGTACGCAGTATTTT. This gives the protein CASGEQSTQYF.

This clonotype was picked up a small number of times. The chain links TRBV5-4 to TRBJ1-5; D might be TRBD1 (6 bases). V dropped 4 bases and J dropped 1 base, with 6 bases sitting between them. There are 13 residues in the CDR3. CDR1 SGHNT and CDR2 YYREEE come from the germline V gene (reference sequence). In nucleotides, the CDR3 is TGTGCCAGCAGCCAGGGGAGCAATCAGCCCCAGCATTTT. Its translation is CASSQGSNQPQHF.

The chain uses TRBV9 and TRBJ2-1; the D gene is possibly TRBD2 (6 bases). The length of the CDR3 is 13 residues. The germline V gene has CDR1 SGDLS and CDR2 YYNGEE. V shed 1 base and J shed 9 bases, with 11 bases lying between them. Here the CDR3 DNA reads TGTGCCAGCAGCGTAACAACGGGAGTTGAGCAGTTCTTC. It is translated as CASSVTTGVEQFF.

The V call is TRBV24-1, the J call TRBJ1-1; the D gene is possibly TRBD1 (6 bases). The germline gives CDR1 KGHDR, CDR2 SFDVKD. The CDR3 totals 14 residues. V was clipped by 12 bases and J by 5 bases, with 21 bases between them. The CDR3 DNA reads TGTGCCGTACAAACGGCCAGGGGAAGTACTGAAGCTTTCTTT. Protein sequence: CAVQTARGSTEAFF.

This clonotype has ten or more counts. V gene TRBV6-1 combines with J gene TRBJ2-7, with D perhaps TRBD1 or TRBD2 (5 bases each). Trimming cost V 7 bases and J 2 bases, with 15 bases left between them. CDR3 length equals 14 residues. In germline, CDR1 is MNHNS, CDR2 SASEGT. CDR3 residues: CASNFGTRAYEQYF. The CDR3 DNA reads TGTGCCAGCAATTTCGGGACCAGAGCCTACGAGCAGTACTTC.

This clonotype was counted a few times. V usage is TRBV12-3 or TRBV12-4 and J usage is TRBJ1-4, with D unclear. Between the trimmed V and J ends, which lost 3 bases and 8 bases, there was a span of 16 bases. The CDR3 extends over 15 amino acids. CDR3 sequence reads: CASSLRLLDSEKLFF. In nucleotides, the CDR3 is TGTGCCAGCAGTTTGAGGCTGTTGGACTCAGAAAAACTGTTTTTT.

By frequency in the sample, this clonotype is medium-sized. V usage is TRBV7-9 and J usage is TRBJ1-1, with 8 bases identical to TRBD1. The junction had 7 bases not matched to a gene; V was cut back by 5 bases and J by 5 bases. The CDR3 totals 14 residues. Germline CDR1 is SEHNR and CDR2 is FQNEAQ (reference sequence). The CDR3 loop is CASSQIQGGTEAFF. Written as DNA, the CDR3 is TGTGCCAGCAGCCAAATACAGGGGGGAACTGAAGCTTTCTTT.

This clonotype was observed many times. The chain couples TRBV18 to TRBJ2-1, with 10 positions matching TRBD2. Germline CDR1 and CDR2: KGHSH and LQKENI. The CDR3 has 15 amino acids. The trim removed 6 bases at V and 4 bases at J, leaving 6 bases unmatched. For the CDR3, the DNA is TGTGCCAGCTCGCCTCCTAGCGGGAGTTACAATGAGCAGTTCTTC. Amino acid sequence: CASSPPSGSYNEQFF.

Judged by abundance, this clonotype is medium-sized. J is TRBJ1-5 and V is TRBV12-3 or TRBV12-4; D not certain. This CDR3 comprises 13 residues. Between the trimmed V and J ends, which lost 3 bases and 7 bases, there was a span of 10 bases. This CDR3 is CASSFSVRQPQHF. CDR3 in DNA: TGTGCCAGCAGTTTTTCCGTAAGGCAGCCCCAGCATTTT.

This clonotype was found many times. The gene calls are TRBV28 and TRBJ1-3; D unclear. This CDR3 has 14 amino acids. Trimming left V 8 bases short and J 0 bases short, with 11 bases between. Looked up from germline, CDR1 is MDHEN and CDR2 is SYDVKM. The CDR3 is CASLGYPSGNTIYF. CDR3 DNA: TGTGCCAGCCTGGGGTACCCCTCTGGAAACACCATATATTTT.

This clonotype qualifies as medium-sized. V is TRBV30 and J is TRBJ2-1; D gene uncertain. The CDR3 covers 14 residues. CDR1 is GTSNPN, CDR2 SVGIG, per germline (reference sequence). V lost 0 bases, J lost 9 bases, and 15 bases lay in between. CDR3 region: CAWSVDFNIAEQFF. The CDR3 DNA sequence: TGTGCCTGGAGTGTAGACTTCAATATAGCTGAGCAGTTCTTC.

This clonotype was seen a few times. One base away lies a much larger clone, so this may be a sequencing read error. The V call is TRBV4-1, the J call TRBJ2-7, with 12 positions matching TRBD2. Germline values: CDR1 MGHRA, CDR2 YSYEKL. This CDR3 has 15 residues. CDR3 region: CTSSLGLAGLYEQYF. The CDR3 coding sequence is TGCACCAGCAGCCTTGGACTAGCGGGACTATACGAGCAGTACTTC.